This T cell receptor beta chain was captured by sequencing in a study of CD8 T cells in Susac syndrome. The CDR3 sequence is 13 residues long. CDR1 is SEHNR and CDR2 is FQNEAQ in the germline V gene (reference sequence). Germline trimming cut 4 bases from V and 9 bases from J; bases unmatched to any gene: 4. TEMRA cells were FACS-enriched, unlike CD8+ and CD4+ T cells, which were negatively isolated. A quantity of roughly 0.5 to 1 ug RNA underwent reverse transcription using random hexamers. A multiplex approach, immunoSEQ multiplex PCR, amplified TCR beta CDR3 across 54 Vbeta and 13 Jbeta. TCRdb reanalysed the immunoSEQ multiplex PCR reads using MiXCR and keeps one entry per CDR3 protein. In the table there are some 300,000 distinct CDR3 sequences, about 88% of which are singletons.

The material sequenced was CD8+ T cells from PBMCs. The chain combines TRBV7-9 with TRBJ2-1; TRBD1 aligns across 9 bases. The clonotype comes from a human donor with multiple sclerosis. CDR3 loop: CASSYEQGAEQFF. The CDR3, as DNA: TGTGCCAGCAGCTACGAACAGGGGGCTGAGCAGTTCTTC.